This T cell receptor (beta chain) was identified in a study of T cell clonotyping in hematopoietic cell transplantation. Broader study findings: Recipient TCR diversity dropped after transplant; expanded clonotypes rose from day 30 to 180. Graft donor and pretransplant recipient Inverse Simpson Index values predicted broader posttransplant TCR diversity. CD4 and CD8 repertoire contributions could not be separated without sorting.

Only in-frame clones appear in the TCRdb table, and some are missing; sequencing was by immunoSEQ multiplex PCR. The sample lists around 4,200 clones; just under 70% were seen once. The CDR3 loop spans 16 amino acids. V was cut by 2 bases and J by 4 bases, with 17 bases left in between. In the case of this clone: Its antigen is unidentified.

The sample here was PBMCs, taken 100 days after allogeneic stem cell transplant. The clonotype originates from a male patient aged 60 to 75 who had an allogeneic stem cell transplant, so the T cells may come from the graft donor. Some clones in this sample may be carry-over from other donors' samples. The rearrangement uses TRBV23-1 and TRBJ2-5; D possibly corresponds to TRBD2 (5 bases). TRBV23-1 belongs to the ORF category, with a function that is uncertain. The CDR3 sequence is CASSQREVKGPETQYF. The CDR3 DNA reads TGCGCCAGCAGTCAACGGGAAGTTAAGGGCCCAGAGACCCAGTACTTC.